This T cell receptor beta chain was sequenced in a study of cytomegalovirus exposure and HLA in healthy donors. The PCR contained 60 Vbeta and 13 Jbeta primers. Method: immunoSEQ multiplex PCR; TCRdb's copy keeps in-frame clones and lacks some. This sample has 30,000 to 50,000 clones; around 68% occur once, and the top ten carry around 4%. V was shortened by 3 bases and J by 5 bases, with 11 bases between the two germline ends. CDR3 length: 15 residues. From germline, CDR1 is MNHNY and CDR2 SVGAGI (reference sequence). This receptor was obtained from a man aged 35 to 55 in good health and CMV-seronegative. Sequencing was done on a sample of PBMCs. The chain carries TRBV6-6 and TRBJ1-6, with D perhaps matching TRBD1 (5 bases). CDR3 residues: CASSYRGLDNSPLHF. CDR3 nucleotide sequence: TGTGCCAGCAGTTATCGGGGGTTGGATAATTCACCCCTCCACTTT.